This is a list of T cell receptor beta chains from one sample in a study of response to subunit inactivated influenza vaccine. TCRdb ran MiXCR on the RT-PCR reads and lists one entry per CDR3 protein. The top ten hold roughly a tenth of the sample, which has around 580,000 distinct CDR3 sequences, around 11% seen once. This specimen consisted of PBMCs from blood, obtained on the day of vaccination. These receptors originate from a middle-aged man who received an inactivated influenza vaccine. Each CDR3 is given with its conserved first and last residue. A D gene is named only where the DNA matches it firmly. Clone size, where shown, is once, few, many, or a class for clones that have expanded.

V gene: TRBV29-1
J gene: TRBJ2-1
clone size: .
D gene: TRBD2
CDR3 DNA: TGCAGCGTTGAGGGCAGGACTAGCTGGGCCGATGAGCAGTTCTTC
CDR3 protein: CSVEGRTSWADEQFF

V gene: TRBV9
J gene: TRBJ1-1
clone size: many
D gene: .
CDR3 DNA: TGTGCCAGCAGCGTAGAGCCAGGGTTGAACACTGAAGCTTTCTTT
CDR3 protein: CASSVEPGLNTEAFF

V gene: TRBV10-3
J gene: TRBJ1-1
clone size: few
D gene: TRBD1
CDR3 DNA: TGTGCCATCAGTGCCCTCTCCGACAGGGGCACTGAAGCTTTCTTT
CDR3 protein: CAISALSDRGTEAFF

V gene: TRBV6-2/TRBV6-3
J gene: TRBJ2-1
clone size: many
D gene: TRBD2
CDR3 DNA: TGTGCCAGCACGCGCGGGAGTAGGAATGAGCAGTTCTTC
CDR3 protein: CASTRGSRNEQFF

V gene: TRBV7-9
J gene: TRBJ2-7
clone size: few
D gene: TRBD2
CDR3 DNA: TGTGCCAGCAGCTCTAGCGGGATGGACTCCTACGAGCAGTACTTC
CDR3 protein: CASSSSGMDSYEQYF

V gene: TRBV20-1
J gene: TRBJ2-5
clone size: few
D gene: TRBD2
CDR3 DNA: TGCAGTGCCACCATATCTAGCGGGAGGGCAGGGGAGACCCAGTACTTC
CDR3 protein: CSATISSGRAGETQYF

V gene: TRBV3-1
J gene: TRBJ1-5
clone size: few
D gene: .
CDR3 DNA: TGTGCCAGCAGCCACCATCTAAGCAATCAGCCCCAGCATTTT
CDR3 protein: CASSHHLSNQPQHF

V gene: TRBV3-1
J gene: TRBJ2-3
clone size: many
D gene: .
CDR3 DNA: TGTGCCAGCAGCCAACGTAACAGGGTAACGGATACGCAGTATTTT
CDR3 protein: CASSQRNRVTDTQYF

V gene: TRBV20-1
J gene: TRBJ2-6
clone size: many
D gene: TRBD1
CDR3 DNA: TGCAGTGCTGCCCAAAGGGGGCTCGGGGCCAACGTCCTGACTTTC
CDR3 protein: CSAAQRGLGANVLTF

V gene: TRBV6-1
J gene: TRBJ2-3
clone size: few
D gene: TRBD1
CDR3 DNA: TGTGCCAGCAGCCCCGGGACAGGGAGTTGGTCAGATACGCAGTATTTT
CDR3 protein: CASSPGTGSWSDTQYF

V gene: TRBV18
J gene: TRBJ2-2
clone size: few
D gene: .
CDR3 DNA: TGTGCCAGCTCTCCTGGACAGACCGGGGAGCTGTTTTTT
CDR3 protein: CASSPGQTGELFF

V gene: TRBV29-1
J gene: TRBJ2-5
clone size: .
D gene: TRBD2
CDR3 DNA: TGCAGCGTGAGATTAGCGGGAGGGCCCCAAGAGACCCAGTACTTC
CDR3 protein: CSVRLAGGPQETQYF

V gene: TRBV12-3/TRBV12-4
J gene: TRBJ2-3
clone size: many
D gene: TRBD2
CDR3 DNA: TGTGCCAGCAGTTTCTCGGGGGGGGCTTCAGATACGCAGTATTTT
CDR3 protein: CASSFSGGASDTQYF

V gene: TRBV6-5
J gene: TRBJ2-1
clone size: .
D gene: .
CDR3 DNA: TGTGCCAGCAGTTCCCTGGGACGGAGCTCCTACAATGAGCAGTTCTTC
CDR3 protein: CASSSLGRSSYNEQFF

V gene: TRBV6-2/TRBV6-3
J gene: TRBJ2-3
clone size: .
D gene: .
CDR3 DNA: TGTGCCAGCAGTTACTCGGACGTCACAGATACGCAGTATTTT
CDR3 protein: CASSYSDVTDTQYF

V gene: TRBV2
J gene: TRBJ2-5
clone size: few
D gene: .
CDR3 DNA: TGTGCCATAAAACAGGGCTTTCAAGAGACCCAGTACTTC
CDR3 protein: CAIKQGFQETQYF

V gene: TRBV5-1
J gene: TRBJ2-7
clone size: .
D gene: .
CDR3 DNA: TGCGCCAGCAGCTTGTCCTTTTCGCGGGACCGAACCTACGAGCAGTACTTC
CDR3 protein: CASSLSFSRDRTYEQYF

V gene: TRBV6-2/TRBV6-3
J gene: TRBJ2-2
clone size: .
D gene: TRBD1
CDR3 DNA: TGTGCCAGCGCACCGGGACAGCCGGGCACCGGGGAGCTGTTTTTT
CDR3 protein: CASAPGQPGTGELFF

V gene: TRBV27
J gene: TRBJ2-1
clone size: .
D gene: TRBD1
CDR3 DNA: TGTGCCAGCAGGACAGGGGGCTCCTACAATGAGCAGTTCTTC
CDR3 protein: CASRTGGSYNEQFF

V gene: TRBV5-1
J gene: TRBJ2-6
clone size: many
D gene: .
CDR3 DNA: TGCGCCAGCAGCGATGGAACCCCTGCCTCTGGGGCCAACGTCCTGACTTTC
CDR3 protein: CASSDGTPASGANVLTF

V gene: TRBV28
J gene: TRBJ1-5
clone size: few
D gene: .
CDR3 DNA: TGTGCCAGTATGGGGACCAACTATCAGCCCCAGCATTTT
CDR3 protein: CASMGTNYQPQHF

V gene: TRBV4-3
J gene: TRBJ2-3
clone size: .
D gene: .
CDR3 DNA: TGCGCCAGCAGCCAATCGCAGGGTCGTCAAGATACGCAGTATTTT
CDR3 protein: CASSQSQGRQDTQYF

V gene: TRBV7-8
J gene: TRBJ2-7
clone size: few
D gene: TRBD2
CDR3 DNA: TGTGCCAGCAGCTTGGCGGGGGGGTTCTCCTACGAGCAGTACTTC
CDR3 protein: CASSLAGGFSYEQYF

V gene: TRBV9
J gene: TRBJ2-5
clone size: .
D gene: TRBD2
CDR3 DNA: TGTGCCAGCAGCGTAGATAATAGCGGGAGTCGTGAGACCCAGTACTTC
CDR3 protein: CASSVDNSGSRETQYF

V gene: TRBV7-2
J gene: TRBJ2-4
clone size: .
D gene: .
CDR3 DNA: TGTGCCAGCAGCCCTGGGGCTAGCAACATTCAGTACTTC
CDR3 protein: CASSPGASNIQYF

V gene: TRBV5-1
J gene: TRBJ2-2
clone size: .
D gene: TRBD1
CDR3 DNA: TGCGCCAGCAGCCCAGGGGACAGGGTGGCGACCGGGGAGCTGTTTTTT
CDR3 protein: CASSPGDRVATGELFF

V gene: TRBV18
J gene: TRBJ2-5
clone size: .
D gene: .
CDR3 DNA: TGTGCCAGCTCACCATTCGAGTACCAAGAGACCCAGTACTTC
CDR3 protein: CASSPFEYQETQYF

V gene: TRBV7-2
J gene: TRBJ2-5
clone size: .
D gene: .
CDR3 DNA: TGTGCCAGCAGCTTAGCGGTTCTAGCGCGACAAGAGACCCAGTACTTC
CDR3 protein: CASSLAVLARQETQYF

V gene: TRBV5-4
J gene: TRBJ2-7
clone size: .
D gene: .
CDR3 DNA: TGTGCCAGCAGCTCCCGGGACGAGAACTCCTACGAGCAGTACTTC
CDR3 protein: CASSSRDENSYEQYF

V gene: TRBV6-2/TRBV6-3
J gene: TRBJ2-1
clone size: once
D gene: TRBD2
CDR3 DNA: TGTGCCAGCAGTGCCGATGGGGCTAGCGGGAGGAATGAGCAGTTCTTC
CDR3 protein: CASSADGASGRNEQFF

V gene: TRBV20-1
J gene: TRBJ2-3
clone size: few
D gene: TRBD1
CDR3 DNA: TGCAGTGCTCTTGGACAGGGGGCAGGGGATACGCAGTATTTT
CDR3 protein: CSALGQGAGDTQYF

V gene: TRBV5-1
J gene: TRBJ2-7
clone size: few
D gene: .
CDR3 DNA: TGCGCCAGCACCGATGACTACGAGCAGTACTTC
CDR3 protein: CASTDDYEQYF

V gene: TRBV4-1
J gene: TRBJ2-7
clone size: few
D gene: TRBD2
CDR3 DNA: TGCGCCAGCAGCGCTACGGGGGGGAAAGAGCAGTACTTC
CDR3 protein: CASSATGGKEQYF

V gene: TRBV20-1
J gene: TRBJ2-1
clone size: .
D gene: .
CDR3 DNA: TGCAGTGCACGAATAATCCCGAGCGGAGACTACAATGAGCAGTTCTTC
CDR3 protein: CSARIIPSGDYNEQFF

V gene: TRBV20-1
J gene: TRBJ2-7
clone size: .
D gene: TRBD2
CDR3 DNA: TGCAGTGCCCCGGGACTACTAGCGGGGGTTAGGTACGAGCAGTACTTC
CDR3 protein: CSAPGLLAGVRYEQYF

V gene: TRBV20-1
J gene: TRBJ2-1
clone size: few
D gene: .
CDR3 DNA: TGCAGTGCTAGAGTCGTACAGGGTGGCGAGCAGTTCTTC
CDR3 protein: CSARVVQGGEQFF

V gene: TRBV2
J gene: TRBJ2-1
clone size: .
D gene: TRBD2
CDR3 DNA: TGTGCCAGCACCAGACGGACTAGCGGGAGGCATGAGCAGTTCTTC
CDR3 protein: CASTRRTSGRHEQFF